This TCR beta chain was profiled in a study of cytomegalovirus exposure and HLA in healthy donors. The study's findings and limits: Subsequent analysis revealed that first-cohort TCR clusters tended to co-occur in the 110 or so validation repertoires.

V lost 1 base and J lost 0, with 11 bases in between. CDR1 and CDR2 from the germline V gene are SGHRS and YFSETQ. CDR3 length equals 16 residues. Generated by immunoSEQ multiplex PCR, the TCRdb table keeps only in-frame clones and is missing some. In the table there are about 150,000 clones, 94% of which are singletons. This clone was recorded only once. Its antigen is as yet unknown. The rearrangement links TRBV5-1 to TRBJ2-1; TRBD2 might be the D (5 bases). The sample was PBMCs. The clonotype comes from a man in his late teens or twenties in good health and CMV-seropositive. The CDR3 DNA sequence: TGCGCCAGCAGCTTGCGAAGCGGAAGCTCCTACAATGAGCAGTTCTTC. Its protein product is CASSLRSGSSYNEQFF. The variable domain in full, completed from reference TRBV5-1 and TRBJ2-1, reads KAGVTQTPRYLIKTRGQQVTLSCSPISGHRSVSWYQQTPGQGLQFLFEYFSETQRNKGNFPGRFSGRQFSNSRSEMNVSTLELGDSALYLCASSLRSGSSYNEQFFGPGTRLTVL.